The entry below gives a single T cell receptor (beta chain) sequence along with its context. The antigen is unknown. This CDR3 is built from 11 residues. The V gene's germline CDR1 is LNHDA and CDR2 SQIVND (reference sequence). The V end was cut by 4 bases, the J end by 5 bases, with 5 bases between. The data were obtained in a study of T-cell memory formation after mild COVID-19. Study-wide results and limits: From day 15 to 85, contracting clones were balanced between CD4 and CD8, whereas later expanders leaned toward CD4+. Pre-infection memory held some responding clones, suggesting pre-existing cross-reactive T cells responded.

TCRdb fed the 5' RACE reads into MiXCR, producing one record per CDR3 protein. The sample lists fewer than 40,000 distinct CDR3 sequences; roughly an eighth were seen once. This rearrangement joins TRBV19 to TRBJ1-2, with unresolved D. This TCR was sampled from a man younger than 35 who had mild COVID-19 (a few samples of this study predate the infection). Cell type and time point are not known. The sample taken for sequencing was PBMCs or a T cell subset sorted from them (not recorded which). In DNA form, the CDR3 reads TGTGCCAGTAGTAACGAATATGGCTACACCTTC. Its translation: CASSNEYGYTF.